The 5 T cell receptor beta chains below come from one sample, sequenced in a study of blood T cell repertoires in COVID-19 (dated by TCRdb to 2020 to 2022). The library was made by the immunoSEQ multiplex PCR assay. TCRdb stores this immuneACCESS table with in-frame sequences only. Part of the clones is absent; in the studies checked, under half of the shortfall reflects unresolved V genes, and no reason is known for the rest. Recorded for this sample are 140,000 to 150,000 clones; roughly 89% of them occurred a single time. The ten most abundant clones make up around 4.5% of the sample. Specimen: PBMCs or T cells enriched from blood (not recorded which). Receptors were obtained from a man aged 50 or older who had recovered from COVID-19.

V gene TRBV3-1 (or the pseudogene TRBV3-2) combines with J gene TRBJ1-3; D gene unclear. Germline loops: CDR1 LGHDT, CDR2 YNNKEL (reference sequence). This CDR3 is built from 15 residues. Trimming left V 3 bases short and J 0 bases short, with 9 bases between. CDR3 bases: TGTGCCAGCAGCCAGTGGAGGAGCTCTGGAAACACCATATATTTT. The encoded protein is CASSQWRSSGNTIYF.

This sequence joins TRBV27 and TRBJ1-1; D is undetermined. Trimming shortened V by 2 bases and J by 1 base, and 5 bases separated the two germline ends. The CDR3 has 13 residues. CDR1 is MNHEY, CDR2 SMNVEV, per germline (reference sequence). CDR3 in amino acids: CASSLEGNTEAFF. CDR3 bases: TGTGCCAGCAGTTTAGAGGGGAACACTGAAGCTTTCTTT.

This clone was observed a single time. The chain links TRBV18 to TRBJ1-4; no clear D. Germline V lookup: CDR1 KGHSH, CDR2 LQKENI. V shed 5 bases and J shed 0 bases, with 13 bases lying between them. The length of the CDR3 is 16 residues. The CDR3 protein is CASSTQHTTTNEKLFF. DNA for the CDR3: TGTGCCAGCTCAACCCAACACACGACAACTAATGAAAAACTGTTTTTT.

This chain connects TRBV7-9 to TRBJ2-1; a weak D match, TRBD2 (5 bases). V lost 2 bases and J lost 0, with 14 bases in between. Germline CDR1 reads SEHNR; CDR2 reads FQNEAQ (reference sequence). The CDR3 contains 17 residues. The CDR3 is CASSLRSAESSYNEQFF. CDR3 nucleotides: TGTGCCAGCAGCTTAAGGTCAGCGGAGAGCTCCTACAATGAGCAGTTCTTC. The full variable domain, in which reference TRBV7-9 and TRBJ2-1 provide the parts outside the CDR3, is DTGVSQNPRHKITKRGQNVTFRCDPISEHNRLYWYRQTLGQGPEFLTYFQNEAQLEKSRLLSDRFSAERPKGSFSTLEIQRTEQGDSAMYLCASSLRSAESSYNEQFFGPGTRLTVL.

This chain joins TRBV24-1 and TRBJ2-5; D is ambiguous. The CDR3 is made up of 14 amino acids. Trimming cost V 3 bases and J 4 bases, with 11 bases left between them. Germline-derived CDR1 and CDR2 are KGHDR and SFDVKD. The CDR3 DNA reads TGTGCCACCAGTGATCCAACAGCCACAGAGACCCAGTACTTC. It encodes CATSDPTATETQYF.